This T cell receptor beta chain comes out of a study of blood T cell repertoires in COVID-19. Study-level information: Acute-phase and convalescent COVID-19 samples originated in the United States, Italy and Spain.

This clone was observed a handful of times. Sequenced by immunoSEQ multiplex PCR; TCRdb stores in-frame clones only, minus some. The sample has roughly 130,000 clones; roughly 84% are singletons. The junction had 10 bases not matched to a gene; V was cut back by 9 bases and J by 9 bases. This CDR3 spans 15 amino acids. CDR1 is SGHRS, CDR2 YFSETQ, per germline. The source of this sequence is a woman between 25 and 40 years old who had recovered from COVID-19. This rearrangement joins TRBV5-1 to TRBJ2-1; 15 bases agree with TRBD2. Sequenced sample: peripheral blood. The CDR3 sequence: CATRQGLAGGSEQFF. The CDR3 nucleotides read TGCGCCACCAGACAGGGACTAGCGGGAGGAAGTGAGCAGTTCTTC.